The 23 T cell receptor beta chains below come from one sample, sequenced in a study of T cell repertoires in cytomegalovirus infection. TCRdb called the reads again in MiXCR, with one record for every CDR3 protein. The profile shows about 150,000 distinct CDR3 sequences, 23% of them singletons. Material for sequencing was PBMCs. Receptors were obtained from a human donor in good health (CMV status not recorded). Some clones in this sample may be carry-over from other donors' samples.

CDR3 bases: TGTGCCATGAGGGACAGGGGCACAGATACGCAGTATTTT. Its protein product is CAMRDRGTDTQYF. The gene calls are TRBV2 and TRBJ2-3, with 9 bases identical to TRBD1. The V gene's germline CDR1 is SNHLY and CDR2 FYNNEI. Losses at the gene ends were 10 bases for V and 1 base for J; bases not matched to a gene: 3. The CDR3 runs 13 residues.

The chain carries TRBV28 and TRBJ1-5, with 10 bases identical to TRBD1. The J segment lost 9 bases and the V segment lost 7 bases, leaving 12 bases of the junction unmatched. From germline, CDR1 is MDHEN and CDR2 SYDVKM. The CDR3 loop spans 15 amino acids. Written as DNA, the CDR3 is TGTGCCAGCATCCCGGGACAGGGGCTTTTAGGGCCCCAGCATTTT. Translation: CASIPGQGLLGPQHF.

This clonotype appeared a few times. CDR3 sequence (DNA): TGCGCCAGCAGCCAAGTAACTAGCGGGAGTCACGAGCAGTACTTC. This codes for CASSQVTSGSHEQYF. The chain uses TRBV4-3 and TRBJ2-7, with TRBD2 matching 11 bases. This CDR3 has 15 amino acids. The V gene's germline CDR1 is LGHNA and CDR2 YSLEER. After removal of 1 base from V and 5 bases from J, the junction contained 4 bases not matched to a gene.

This chain joins TRBV14 and TRBJ2-7, with 7 positions matching TRBD2. Trimming at V came to 1 base and at J to 1 base, leaving 7 bases not matched to a gene. This CDR3 contains 16 residues. The germline V gene has CDR1 SGHDN and CDR2 FVKESK. DNA for the CDR3: TGTGCCAGCAGCCAAGGAAGGAGCGGGGATTCCTACGAGCAGTACTTC. Amino acid sequence: CASSQGRSGDSYEQYF.

This clonotype appeared many times. The rearrangement uses TRBV7-2 and TRBJ1-3; 8 nucleotides match TRBD1. The germline V gene encodes CDR1 SGHTA and CDR2 FQGNSA. V lost 0 bases to trimming and J lost 1 base; unmatched junction nucleotides: 2. CDR3 size: 16 residues. The CDR3 DNA reads TGTGCCAGCAGCTTAGCTAGACAGGGGTCTGGAAACACCATATATTTT. This sequence encodes CASSLARQGSGNTIYF.

This clonotype was counted between two and nine times. This chain joins TRBV20-1 and TRBJ2-5, with 9 positions matching TRBD2. CDR1 is DFQATT, CDR2 SNEGSKA, per germline (reference sequence). This CDR3 region has 14 residues. Losses at the gene ends were 3 bases for V and 4 bases for J; bases not matched to a gene: 6. CDR3 nucleotide sequence: TGCAGTGCTAGGCGGGGGGGATCGGGAGAGACCCAGTACTTC. This sequence encodes CSARRGGSGETQYF.

The gene calls are TRBV28 and TRBJ2-7; the D gene is possibly TRBD1 (5 bases). This CDR3 has 13 residues. Trimming pared 8 bases from V and 4 bases from J, leaving 15 bases between. CDR1 and CDR2 from the germline V gene are MDHEN and SYDVKM. The DNA of the CDR3 is TGTGCCAGCGATAACCAGGGTTCTTACGAGCAGTACTTC. Translated, it gives CASDNQGSYEQYF.

This clonotype showed up many times. The CDR3 nucleotides are TGTGCCAGCAGCGACACGGGAGGACTAGCTTACTACGAGCAGTACTTC. Its translation is CASSDTGGLAYYEQYF. J is TRBJ2-7 and V is TRBV7-2, with 8 bases matching TRBD2. There are 16 residues in the CDR3. Trimming at V came to 5 bases and at J to 3 bases, leaving 12 bases not matched to a gene. Germline CDR1 and CDR2: SGHTA and FQGNSA. Combining the CDR3 with reference TRBV7-2 and TRBJ2-7 gives the whole variable domain GAGVSQSPSNKVTEKGKDVELRCDPISGHTALYWYRQSLGQGLEFLIYFQGNSAPDKSGLPSDRFSAERTGGSVSTLTIQRTQQEDSAVYLCASSDTGGLAYYEQYFGPGTRLTVT.

This clonotype was picked up a small number of times. The J gene is TRBJ1-4, the V gene TRBV19, with D hard to call. Germline V gene data show CDR1 as LNHDA and CDR2 as SQIVND (reference sequence). V shed 0 bases and J shed 13 bases, with 15 bases lying between them. The CDR3 has 14 amino acids. This chain's CDR3 is CASSIDNKAIGLFF. The CDR3 coding sequence is TGTGCCAGTAGTATAGATAATAAGGCGATTGGACTGTTTTTT.

There are a few counts of this clonotype. The chain is built from TRBV15 and TRBJ2-5; 8 bases map to TRBD1. There are 15 residues in the CDR3. Germline V gene sequence: CDR1 LNHNV, CDR2 YYDKDF (reference sequence). The V and J ends lost 1 base and 3 bases, in that order; junction bases with no gene match: 4. The CDR3 protein is CATSRAGQEKETQYF. The CDR3 nucleotides are TGTGCCACCAGCAGAGCGGGACAGGAGAAAGAGACCCAGTACTTC.

The chain links TRBV5-5 to TRBJ2-7, with D tentatively TRBD2 (6 bases). The V end lost 2 bases, the J end lost 4 bases, and 16 bases lay between the germline ends. The CDR3 runs 15 residues. Germline V CDR1 and CDR2: SGHKS, YYEKEE (reference sequence). CDR3 sequence reads: CASSLWEGAGYEQYF. Here the CDR3 DNA reads TGTGCCAGCAGCTTATGGGAAGGGGCGGGGTACGAGCAGTACTTC.

This clonotype was observed at least ten times. This rearrangement joins TRBV7-2 to TRBJ2-3; D possibly corresponds to TRBD1 (6 bases). The CDR3 runs 14 residues. Trimming took off 2 bases at V and 6 bases at J, with 12 bases between the two ends. Germline CDR1 SGHTA, CDR2 FQGNSA. The CDR3 loop reads CASSLYQGRDTQYF. In DNA form, the CDR3 reads TGTGCCAGCAGCTTATACCAGGGGCGGGATACGCAGTATTTT.

V usage is TRBV12-3 or TRBV12-4 and J usage is TRBJ2-3; a possible D gene is TRBD2 (5 bases). V lost 0 bases and J 5 bases, leaving 15 bases between the germline ends. CDR3 length: 16 amino acids. The CDR3 here is CASSLARIGERDTQYF. In nucleotides, the CDR3 is TGTGCCAGCAGTTTAGCGCGAATCGGGGAGAGAGATACGCAGTATTTT.

In this sample, this clonotype turned up many times. This chain links TRBV12-3 or TRBV12-4 with TRBJ1-5; perhaps TRBD1 as D (5 bases). Trimming left V 4 bases short and J 7 bases short, with 14 bases between. This CDR3 contains 14 residues. The CDR3 bases are TGTGCCAGCAGTTCCTTTGGCGGGGACCAGCCCCAGCATTTT. Protein product: CASSSFGGDQPQHF.

Regarding this clonotype: A read error may explain this, as a much larger clone is one base away. The chain employs TRBV12-3 or TRBV12-4 and TRBJ1-1; D remains unclear. The CDR3 runs to 14 residues. The CDR3 bases are TGTGCCAGCAGTCCCCAGCTGATGAACACTGAAGGTTTCTTT. It translates to CASSPQLMNTEGFF.

CDR3 residues: CASSEGQVRFGYTF. Written as DNA, the CDR3 is TGTGCCAGCAGTGAAGGACAGGTCAGGTTCGGCTACACCTTC. The chain links TRBV6-1 to TRBJ1-2, with a tentative D call TRBD1 (6 bases). Germline CDR1 and CDR2: MNHNS and SASEGT. The CDR3 has 14 amino acids. V lost 1 base, J lost 8 bases, and 14 bases lay in between.

Only a few counts were recorded for this clonotype. The chain carries TRBV11-2 and TRBJ2-5, with 9 bases lining up with TRBD2. Germline V gives CDR1 SGHAT, CDR2 FQNNGV. The CDR3 runs 15 residues. V was pared by 1 base and J by 6 bases, with 6 bases of the junction left unmatched. CDR3 region: CASSLGGGAAKTQYF. CDR3 DNA sequence: TGTGCCAGCAGCTTAGGCGGGGGGGCGGCGAAGACCCAGTACTTC.

Only a few counts were recorded for this clonotype. The V gene is TRBV2, the J gene TRBJ2-7, with unresolved D. V lost 2 bases and J lost 5, with 22 bases in between. This CDR3 is 17 amino acids long. Per germline, CDR1 SNHLY and CDR2 FYNNEI. The CDR3, as DNA: TGTGCCAGCAGTGAAAGGGTGCTTGAGAAGGGATCCCACGAGCAGTACTTC. Residues: CASSERVLEKGSHEQYF. The entire variable domain, with the rest obtained from reference TRBV2 and TRBJ2-7, is as follows: EPEVTQTPSHQVTQMGQEVILRCVPISNHLYFYWYRQILGQKVEFLVSFYNNEISEKSEIFDDQFSVERPDGSNFTLKIRSTKLEDSAMYFCASSERVLEKGSHEQYFGPGTRLTVT.

This clonotype came up many times. This chain links TRBV7-8 with TRBJ2-3; TRBD1 agrees at 7 bases. Germline loops: CDR1 SGHVS, CDR2 FQNEAQ. Losses at the gene ends were 5 bases for V and 0 bases for J; bases not matched to a gene: 17. This CDR3 has 19 residues. The CDR3 nucleotides read TGTGCCAGCAGCCCACGTCGGACAGGAACTAAGACTAGCACAGATACGCAGTATTTT. Translated, it gives CASSPRRTGTKTSTDTQYF.

V is TRBV5-5 and J is TRBJ1-3; 11 positions agree with TRBD1. Germline V gives CDR1 SGHKS, CDR2 YYEKEE (reference sequence). The CDR3 runs 21 residues. V trimming: 4 bases; J trimming: 0 bases; junction bases outside the gene matches: 18. CDR3 DNA sequence: TGTGCCAGCAGCCGTGATACCGGGACAGGGGGACCGAGAATCTCTGGAAACACCATATATTTT. Protein: CASSRDTGTGGPRISGNTIYF.

The sample holds many counts of this clonotype. CDR3 in DNA: TGTGCCAGCAGCTTAGCCTTAGAGCAGTACTTC. Its translation: CASSLALEQYF. The J gene is TRBJ2-7, the V gene TRBV7-2, with unresolved D. The V gene lost 0 bases and the J gene lost 7 bases, with 4 bases spanning the gap. Germline CDR1 SGHTA, CDR2 FQGNSA. This CDR3 is 11 amino acids long. The full variable domain, completed using reference TRBV7-2 and TRBJ2-7, is GAGVSQSPSNKVTEKGKDVELRCDPISGHTALYWYRQSLGQGLEFLIYFQGNSAPDKSGLPSDRFSAERTGGSVSTLTIQRTQQEDSAVYLCASSLALEQYFGPGTRLTVT.

Here the CDR3 reads CASSQPPGGASPEAFF. The CDR3 coding sequence is TGCGCCAGCAGCCAGCCCCCAGGGGGCGCCTCCCCTGAAGCTTTCTTT. The chain combines TRBV4-1 with TRBJ1-1, with 8 bases lining up with TRBD1. The CDR3 loop spans 16 amino acids. CDR1 is MGHRA and CDR2 is YSYEKL in the germline V gene. J lost 6 bases, V lost 3 bases, and 12 bases had no gene match.

The chain employs TRBV7-2 and TRBJ2-4, with D perhaps given as TRBD1 or TRBD2 (5 bases each). Trimming took off 3 bases at V and 1 base at J, with 10 bases between the two ends. There are 15 residues in the CDR3. CDR1 and CDR2 (germline): SGHTA, FQGNSA. The CDR3 DNA reads TGTGCCAGCAGCTTTTCTGGGGACGCCAAAAACATTCAGTACTTC. Its protein product is CASSFSGDAKNIQYF.